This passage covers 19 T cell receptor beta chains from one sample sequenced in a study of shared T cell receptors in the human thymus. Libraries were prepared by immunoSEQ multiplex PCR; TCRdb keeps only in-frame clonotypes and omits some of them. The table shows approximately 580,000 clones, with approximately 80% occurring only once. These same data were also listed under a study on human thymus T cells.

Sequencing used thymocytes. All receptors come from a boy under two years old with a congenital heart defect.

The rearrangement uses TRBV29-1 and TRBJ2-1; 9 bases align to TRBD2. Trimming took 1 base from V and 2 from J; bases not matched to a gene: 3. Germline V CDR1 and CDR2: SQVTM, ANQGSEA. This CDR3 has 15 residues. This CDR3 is CSVEGREGPYNEQFF. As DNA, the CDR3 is TGCAGCGTTGAAGGGCGGGAGGGCCCCTACAATGAGCAGTTCTTC.

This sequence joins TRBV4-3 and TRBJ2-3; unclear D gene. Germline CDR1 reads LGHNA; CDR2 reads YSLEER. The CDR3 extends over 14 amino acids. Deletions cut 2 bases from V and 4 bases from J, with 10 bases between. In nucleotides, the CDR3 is TGCGCCAGCAGCCAATTTACTGGTGCAGATACGCAGTATTTT. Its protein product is CASSQFTGADTQYF.

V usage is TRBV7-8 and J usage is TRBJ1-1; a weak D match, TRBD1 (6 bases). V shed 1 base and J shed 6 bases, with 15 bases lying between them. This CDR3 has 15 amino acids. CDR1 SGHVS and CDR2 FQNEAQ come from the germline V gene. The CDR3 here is CASSLVRGGVAEAFF. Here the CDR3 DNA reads TGTGCCAGCAGCTTAGTAAGGGGGGGGGTTGCTGAAGCTTTCTTT.

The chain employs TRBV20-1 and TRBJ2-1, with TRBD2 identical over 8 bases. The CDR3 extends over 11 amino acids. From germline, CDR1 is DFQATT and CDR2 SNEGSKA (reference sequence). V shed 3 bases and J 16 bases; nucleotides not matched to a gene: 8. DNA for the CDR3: TGCAGTGCTAGGAGGGCGGGAGGAATTTTCTTC. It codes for CSARRAGGIFF.

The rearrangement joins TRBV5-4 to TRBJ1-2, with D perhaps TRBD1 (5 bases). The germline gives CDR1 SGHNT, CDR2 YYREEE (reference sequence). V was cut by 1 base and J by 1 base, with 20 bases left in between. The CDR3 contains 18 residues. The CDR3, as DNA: TGTGCCAGCAGCTTGTATGCGCACGGGGGTGGGCATAACTATGGCTACACCTTC. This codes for CASSLYAHGGGHNYGYTF.

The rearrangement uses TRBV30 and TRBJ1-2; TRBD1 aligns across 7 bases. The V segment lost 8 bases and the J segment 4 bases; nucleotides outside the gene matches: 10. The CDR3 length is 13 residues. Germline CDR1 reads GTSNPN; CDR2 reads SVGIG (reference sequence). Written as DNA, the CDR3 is TGTGCCGGATCGACAGGGCCCAGCTATGGCTACACCTTC. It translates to CAGSTGPSYGYTF. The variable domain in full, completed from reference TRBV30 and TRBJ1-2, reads SQTIHQWPATLVQPVGSPLSLECTVEGTSNPNLYWYRQAAGRGLQLLFYSVGIGQISSEVPQNLSASRPQDRQFILSSKKLLLSDSGFYLCAGSTGPSYGYTFGSGTRLTVV.

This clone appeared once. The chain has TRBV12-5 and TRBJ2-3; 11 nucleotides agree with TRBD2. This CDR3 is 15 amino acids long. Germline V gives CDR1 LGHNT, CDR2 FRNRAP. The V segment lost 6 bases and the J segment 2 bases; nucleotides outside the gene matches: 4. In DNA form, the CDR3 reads TGTGCTAGTGGAACGACTAGCGGGGTCACAGATACGCAGTATTTT. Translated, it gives CASGTTSGVTDTQYF.

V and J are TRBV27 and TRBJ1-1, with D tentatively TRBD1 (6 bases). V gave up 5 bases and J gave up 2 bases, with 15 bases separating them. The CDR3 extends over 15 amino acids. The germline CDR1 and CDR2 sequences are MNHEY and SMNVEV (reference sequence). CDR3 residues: CASSNLLRGNTEAFF. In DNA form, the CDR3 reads TGTGCCAGCAGTAACCTACTCAGGGGTAACACTGAAGCTTTCTTT.

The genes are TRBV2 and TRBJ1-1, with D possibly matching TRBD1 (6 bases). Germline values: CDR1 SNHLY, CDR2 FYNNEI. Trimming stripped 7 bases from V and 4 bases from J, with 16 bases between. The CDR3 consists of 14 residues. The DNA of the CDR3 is TGTGCCAGCATGATGAGGGGGAGAGTCACTGAAGCTTTCTTT. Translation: CASMMRGRVTEAFF.

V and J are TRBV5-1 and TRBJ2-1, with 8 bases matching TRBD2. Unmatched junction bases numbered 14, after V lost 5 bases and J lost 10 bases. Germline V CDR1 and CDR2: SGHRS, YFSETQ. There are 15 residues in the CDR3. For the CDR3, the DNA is TGCGCCAGCAGGCCCCCGGGAGGGAGCCGCGGGGAGCAGTTCTTC. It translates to CASRPPGGSRGEQFF.

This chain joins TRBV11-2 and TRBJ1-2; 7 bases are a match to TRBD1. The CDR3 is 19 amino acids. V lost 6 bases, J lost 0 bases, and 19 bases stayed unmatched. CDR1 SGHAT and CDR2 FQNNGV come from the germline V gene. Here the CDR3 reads CASSFPRGQRTTANYGYTF. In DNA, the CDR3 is TGTGCCAGCAGTTTCCCCCGGGGACAGAGGACTACAGCTAACTATGGCTACACCTTC. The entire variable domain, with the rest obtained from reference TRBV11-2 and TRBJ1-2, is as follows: EAGVAQSPRYKIIEKRQSVAFWCNPISGHATLYWYQQILGQGPKLLIQFQNNGVVDDSQLPKDRFSAERLKGVDSTLKIQPAKLEDSAVYLCASSFPRGQRTTANYGYTFGSGTRLTVV.

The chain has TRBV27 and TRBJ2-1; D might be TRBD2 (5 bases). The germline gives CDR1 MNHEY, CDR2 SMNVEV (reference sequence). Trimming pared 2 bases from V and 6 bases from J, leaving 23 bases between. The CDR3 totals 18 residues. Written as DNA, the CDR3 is TGTGCCAGCAGTTTAGGGGAGTGGGGTCTAGTGCGCTTCAATGAGCAGTTCTTC. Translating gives CASSLGEWGLVRFNEQFF.

The CDR3 sequence is CASSQGIAGGPGTQYF. The CDR3 DNA is TGCGCCAGCAGCCAAGGAATAGCGGGAGGGCCTGGGACCCAGTACTTC. The rearrangement joins TRBV4-1 to TRBJ2-5, with 11 bases that match TRBD2. CDR3 length: 16 amino acids. The J segment lost 7 bases and the V segment lost 1 base, leaving 8 bases of the junction unmatched. CDR1 and CDR2 from the germline V gene are MGHRA and YSYEKL.

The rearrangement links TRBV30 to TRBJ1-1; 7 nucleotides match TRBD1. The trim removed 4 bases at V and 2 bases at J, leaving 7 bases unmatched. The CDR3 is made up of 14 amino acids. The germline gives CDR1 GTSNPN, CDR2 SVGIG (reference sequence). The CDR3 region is CAWIDNRGNTEAFF. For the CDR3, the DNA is TGTGCCTGGATCGACAACAGGGGAAACACTGAAGCTTTCTTT.

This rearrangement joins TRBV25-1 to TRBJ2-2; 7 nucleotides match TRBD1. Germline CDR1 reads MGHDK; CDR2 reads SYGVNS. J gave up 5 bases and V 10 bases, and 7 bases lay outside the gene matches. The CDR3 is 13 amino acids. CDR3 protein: CATGQVLTGELFF. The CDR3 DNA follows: TGTGCCACCGGACAGGTTTTAACCGGGGAGCTGTTTTTT.

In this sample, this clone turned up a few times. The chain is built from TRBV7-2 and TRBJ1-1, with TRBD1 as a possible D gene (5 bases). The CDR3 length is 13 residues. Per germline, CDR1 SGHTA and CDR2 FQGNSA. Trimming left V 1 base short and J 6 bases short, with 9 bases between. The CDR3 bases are TGTGCCAGCAGCTTAGTCGGACACCCTGAAGCTTTCTTT. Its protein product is CASSLVGHPEAFF.

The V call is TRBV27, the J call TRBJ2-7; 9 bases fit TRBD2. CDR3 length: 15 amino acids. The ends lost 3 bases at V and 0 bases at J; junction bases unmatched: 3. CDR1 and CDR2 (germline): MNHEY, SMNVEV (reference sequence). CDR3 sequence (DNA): TGTGCCAGCAGTTTCACTAGCGGGTACTCCTACGAGCAGTACTTC. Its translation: CASSFTSGYSYEQYF.

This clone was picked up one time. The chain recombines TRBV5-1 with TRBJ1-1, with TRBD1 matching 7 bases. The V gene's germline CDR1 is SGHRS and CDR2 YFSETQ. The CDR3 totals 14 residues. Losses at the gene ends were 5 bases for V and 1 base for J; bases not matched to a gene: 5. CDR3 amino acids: CASRLQGQNTEAFF. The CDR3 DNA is TGCGCCAGCAGGCTACAGGGGCAGAACACTGAAGCTTTCTTT.

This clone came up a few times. CDR3 sequence: CASSPLAGVANEQFF. The CDR3 DNA reads TGTGCCAGCAGCCCACTAGCGGGAGTAGCAAATGAGCAGTTCTTC. The V gene is TRBV6-6, the J gene TRBJ2-1, with 11 bases identical to TRBD2. This CDR3 comprises 15 residues. Trimming took 6 bases from V and 7 from J; bases not matched to a gene: 8. Germline CDR1 and CDR2: MNHNY and SVGAGI (reference sequence).